Sequencing of this T cell receptor beta chain was carried out in a study of T cell responses to AZD1222 COVID-19 vaccine. About the research overall: Pooling of second doses given at about 4 or about 12 weeks was done.

The protocol was immunoSEQ multiplex PCR, while the TCRdb copy is restricted to in-frame clones and leaves out a portion. The repertoire has about 110,000 clones, 90% to 95% of them found once; the top ten carry about 2.2%. Findings and limits, study-wide: Close to half of spike-specific TCRs reportedly recognize unmutated variant regions. Spike regions recognized by vaccine-associated CD4 TCRs spanned the protein, led by 160-218 and 743-854. Most donors were white British and more were female, and clonal diversity was possibly underestimated.

V was trimmed by 1 base and J by 2 bases, leaving 17 bases between them. Germline V gene lookup returns CDR1 SGHAT and CDR2 FQNNGV. This CDR3 comprises 17 residues. As concerns this clone: Antigen specificity is unknown.

Specimen: peripheral blood, collected on day 0 of AZD1222 vaccination. The chain combines TRBV11-2 with TRBJ2-5; maybe TRBD2 (5 bases). The TCR sequence derives from an adult in good health. In nucleotides, the CDR3 is TGTGCCAGCAGCTTAGGTTTCGGGAAGGGTCCTCAAGAGACCCAGTACTTC. Translating it yields CASSLGFGKGPQETQYF.